The 2 T cell receptor beta chains reported below all come from one sample, sequenced in a study of T cells in Graves' hyperthyroidism and ophthalmopathy. TCR beta CDR3 region amplification was performed from RNA transcripts. TCR CDR3 regions were first amplified by RT-PCR with HTBI primers. TCRdb passed the multiplex PCR reads through MiXCR, listing each CDR3 protein once. The sample shows 300,000 to 450,000 distinct CDR3 sequences, around 14% of them seen only once. The sequenced sample was blood. The origin of the receptors is a woman aged 18-29 years with Graves' hyperthyroidism that later progressed to Graves' ophthalmopathy.

The chain is built from TRBV20-1 and TRBJ1-5; D call uncertain. The ends were cut back, 4 bases at V and 5 bases at J, with 18 bases in the middle. Germline CDR1 reads DFQATT; CDR2 reads SNEGSKA (reference sequence). The CDR3 is 15 residues long. For the CDR3, the DNA is TGCAGTGCTACCATCCCCGGGGTGATTTATCAGCCCCAGCATTTT. As protein: CSATIPGVIYQPQHF.

V is TRBV7-9 and J is TRBJ1-2; TRBD1 agrees at 7 bases. Germline CDR1 reads SEHNR; CDR2 reads FQNEAQ (reference sequence). The CDR3 is 15 residues long. V shed 5 bases and J 0 bases; nucleotides not matched to a gene: 6. The CDR3: CASSQGTVPNYGYTF. The CDR3 nucleotides are TGTGCCAGCAGCCAAGGGACAGTTCCTAACTATGGCTACACCTTC. Together with reference TRBV7-9 and TRBJ1-2, the CDR3 gives the full variable domain: DTGVSQNPRHKITKRGQNVTFRCDPISEHNRLYWYRQTLGQGPEFLTYFQNEAQLEKSRLLSDRFSAERPKGSFSTLEIQRTEQGDSAMYLCASSQGTVPNYGYTFGSGTRLTVV.